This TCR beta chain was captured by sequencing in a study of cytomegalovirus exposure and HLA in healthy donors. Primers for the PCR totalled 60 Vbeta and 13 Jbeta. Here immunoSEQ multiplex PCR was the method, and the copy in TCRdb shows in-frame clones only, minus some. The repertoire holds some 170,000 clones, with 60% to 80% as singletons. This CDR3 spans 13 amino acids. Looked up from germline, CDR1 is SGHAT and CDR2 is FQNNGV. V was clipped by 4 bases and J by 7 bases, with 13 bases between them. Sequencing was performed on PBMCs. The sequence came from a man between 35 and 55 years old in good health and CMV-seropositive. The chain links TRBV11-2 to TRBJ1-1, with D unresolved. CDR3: CASSSMLASEAFF. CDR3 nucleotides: TGTGCCAGCAGCTCGATGCTAGCGAGTGAAGCTTTCTTT. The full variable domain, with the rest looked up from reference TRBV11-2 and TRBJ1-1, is EAGVAQSPRYKIIEKRQSVAFWCNPISGHATLYWYQQILGQGPKLLIQFQNNGVVDDSQLPKDRFSAERLKGVDSTLKIQPAKLEDSAVYLCASSSMLASEAFFGQGTRLTVV.